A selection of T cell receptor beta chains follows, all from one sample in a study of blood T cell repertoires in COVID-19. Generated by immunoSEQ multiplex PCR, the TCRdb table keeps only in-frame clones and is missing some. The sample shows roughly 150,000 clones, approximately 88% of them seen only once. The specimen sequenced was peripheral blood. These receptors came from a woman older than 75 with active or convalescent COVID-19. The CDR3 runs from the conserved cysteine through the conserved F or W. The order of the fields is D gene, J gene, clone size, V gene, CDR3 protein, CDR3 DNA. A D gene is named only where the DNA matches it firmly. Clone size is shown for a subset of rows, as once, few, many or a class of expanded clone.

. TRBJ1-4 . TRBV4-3 CASSQDRTPNEKLFF TGCGCCAGCAGCCAAGATAGGACACCGAATGAAAAACTGTTTTTT
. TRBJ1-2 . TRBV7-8 CASSLGPGLYGYTF TGTGCCAGCAGCTTAGGTCCAGGGCTCTATGGCTACACCTTC
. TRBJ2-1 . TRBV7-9 CASSLQDNEQFF TGTGCCAGCAGCTTACAGGACAATGAGCAGTTCTTC
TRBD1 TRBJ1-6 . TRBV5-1 CASSLVQGGDNSPLHF TGCGCCAGCAGCTTGGTCCAGGGGGGCGATAATTCACCCCTCCACTTT
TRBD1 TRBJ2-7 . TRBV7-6 CASSLDQGDEQYF TGTGCCAGCAGCTTAGATCAGGGGGACGAGCAGTACTTC
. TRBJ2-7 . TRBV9 CASSETMRAGEQYF TGTGCCAGCAGCGAGACAATGCGGGCCGGCGAGCAGTACTTC
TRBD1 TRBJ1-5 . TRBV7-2 CASSLDRGLNQPQHF TGTGCCAGCAGCTTGGACAGGGGGCTCAATCAGCCCCAGCATTTT
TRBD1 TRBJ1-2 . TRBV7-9 CASRFLGTGDYGYTF TGTGCCAGCAGATTCTTAGGGACAGGGGACTATGGCTACACCTTC
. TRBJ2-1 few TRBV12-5 CASGYGVYDEQFF TGTGCTAGTGGTTACGGAGTCTATGATGAGCAGTTCTTC
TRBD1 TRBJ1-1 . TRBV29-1 CSVVQGAGTEAFF TGCAGCGTCGTACAGGGGGCGGGCACTGAAGCTTTCTTT
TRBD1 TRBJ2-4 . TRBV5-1 CASSLLGDRVTKNIQYF TGCGCCAGCAGCTTGTTAGGGGACAGGGTGACCAAAAACATTCAGTACTTC
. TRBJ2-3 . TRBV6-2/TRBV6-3 CASSYVGPRTDTQYF TGTGCCAGCAGTTACGTGGGGCCTCGCACAGATACGCAGTATTTT
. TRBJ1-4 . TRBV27 CASSSRIPNEKLFF TGTGCCAGCAGCTCCAGGATTCCTAATGAAAAACTGTTTTTT
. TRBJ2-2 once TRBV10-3 CAISESGRLKSGELFF TGTGCCATCAGTGAGTCGGGCAGGCTAAAATCCGGGGAGCTGTTTTTT
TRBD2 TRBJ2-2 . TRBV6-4 CASTPNGGTGELFF TGTGCCAGCACCCCTAACGGGGGGACCGGGGAGCTGTTTTTT
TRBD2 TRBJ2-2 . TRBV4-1 CASSHPSGGLHTGELFF TGCGCCAGCAGCCATCCCTCGGGGGGGCTTCACACCGGGGAGCTGTTTTTT
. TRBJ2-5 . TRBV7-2 CASSLPNQETQYF TGTGCCAGCAGCCTTCCTAACCAAGAGACCCAGTACTTC
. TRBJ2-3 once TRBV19 CASSPLGATDTQYF TGTGCCAGTAGCCCCCTTGGGGCGACAGATACGCAGTATTTT
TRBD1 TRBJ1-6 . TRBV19 CASRDREGNSPLHF TGTGCCAGCAGGGACAGGGAAGGGAATTCACCCCTCCACTTT
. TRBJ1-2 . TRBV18 CASSPTGGGDYGYTF TGTGCCAGCTCACCGACCGGGGGGGGCGACTATGGCTACACCTTC
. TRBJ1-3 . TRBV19 CASSVDSSPGNTIYF TGTGCCAGTAGTGTTGACAGTTCACCTGGAAACACCATATATTTT
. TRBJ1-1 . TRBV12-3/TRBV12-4 CASSQQGSTEAFF TGTGCCAGCAGCCAACAGGGTAGTACTGAAGCTTTCTTT